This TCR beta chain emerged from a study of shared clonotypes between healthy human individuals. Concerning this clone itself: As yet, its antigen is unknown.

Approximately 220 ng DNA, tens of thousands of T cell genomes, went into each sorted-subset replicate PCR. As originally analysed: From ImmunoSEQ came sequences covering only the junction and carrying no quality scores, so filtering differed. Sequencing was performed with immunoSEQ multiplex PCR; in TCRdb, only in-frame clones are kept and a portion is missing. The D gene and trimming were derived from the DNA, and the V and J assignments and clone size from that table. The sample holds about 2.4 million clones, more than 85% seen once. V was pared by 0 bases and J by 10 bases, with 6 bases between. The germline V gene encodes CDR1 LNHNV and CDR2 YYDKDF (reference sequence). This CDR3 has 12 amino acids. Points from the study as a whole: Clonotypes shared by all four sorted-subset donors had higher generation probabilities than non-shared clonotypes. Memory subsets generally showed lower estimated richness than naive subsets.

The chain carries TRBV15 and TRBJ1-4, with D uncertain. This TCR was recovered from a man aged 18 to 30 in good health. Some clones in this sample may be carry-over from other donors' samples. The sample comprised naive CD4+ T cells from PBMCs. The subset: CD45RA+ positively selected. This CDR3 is CATSRDFGKLFF. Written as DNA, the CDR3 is TGTGCCACCAGCAGAGATTTTGGAAAACTGTTTTTT.